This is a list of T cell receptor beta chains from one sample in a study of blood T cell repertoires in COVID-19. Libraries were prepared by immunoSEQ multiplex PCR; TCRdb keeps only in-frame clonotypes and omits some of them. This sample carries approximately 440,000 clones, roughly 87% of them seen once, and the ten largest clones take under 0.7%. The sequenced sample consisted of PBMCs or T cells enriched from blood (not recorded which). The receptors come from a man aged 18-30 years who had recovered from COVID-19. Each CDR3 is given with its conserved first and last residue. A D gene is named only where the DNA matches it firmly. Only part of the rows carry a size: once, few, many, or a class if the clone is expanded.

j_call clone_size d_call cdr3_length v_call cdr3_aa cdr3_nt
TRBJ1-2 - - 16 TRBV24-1 CATSDQQPGGNYGYTF TGTGCCACCAGTGATCAGCAGCCTGGGGGGAACTATGGCTACACCTTC
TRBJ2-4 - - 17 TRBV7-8 CASSPLGLAGAKNIQYF TGTGCCAGCAGCCCCCTGGGGCTGGCAGGGGCAAAAAACATTCAGTACTTC
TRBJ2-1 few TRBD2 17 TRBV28 CASSSPGVAGSYNEQFF TGTGCCAGCAGTTCCCCCGGGGTAGCGGGTTCCTACAATGAGCAGTTCTTC
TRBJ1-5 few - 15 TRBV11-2 CASSSSPGRDQPQHF TGTGCCAGCAGCTCTAGCCCCGGTCGTGACCAGCCCCAGCATTTT
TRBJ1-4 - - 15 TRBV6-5 CASSRTPATNEKLFF TGTGCCAGCAGCCGGACACCCGCAACTAATGAAAAACTGTTTTTT
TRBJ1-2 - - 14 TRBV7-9 CASSDTGPKSGYTF TGTGCCAGCAGCGACACAGGGCCCAAAAGTGGCTACACCTTC
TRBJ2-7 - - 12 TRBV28 CASSFVAYEQYF TGTGCCAGCAGTTTCGTAGCCTACGAGCAGTACTTC
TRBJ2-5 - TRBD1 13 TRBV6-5 CASNGQGLETQYF TGTGCCAGCAATGGACAGGGTTTAGAGACCCAGTACTTC
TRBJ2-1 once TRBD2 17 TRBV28 CASSLLAWRRGVNEQFF TGTGCCAGCAGCTTACTAGCGTGGAGGAGGGGTGTCAATGAGCAGTTCTTC
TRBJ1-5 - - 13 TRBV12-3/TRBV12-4 CASSLARGQPQHF TGTGCCAGCAGTTTAGCTCGGGGGCAGCCCCAGCATTTT
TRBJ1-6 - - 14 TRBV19 CASTDDRINSPLHF TGTGCCAGTACTGACGACAGGATTAATTCACCCCTCCACTTT
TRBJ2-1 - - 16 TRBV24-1 CATSEKGGGFYNEQFF TGTGCCACCAGTGAGAAAGGGGGGGGGTTCTACAATGAGCAGTTCTTC
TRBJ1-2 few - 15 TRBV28 CASSPPQPEAYGYTF TGTGCCAGCAGTCCCCCACAACCGGAGGCCTATGGCTACACCTTC
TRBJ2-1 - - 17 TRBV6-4 CASSDSLLQGAYNEQFF TGTGCCAGCAGTGACTCGCTTCTACAGGGAGCCTACAATGAGCAGTTCTTC
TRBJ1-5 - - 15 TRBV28 CASSPSTGKNQPQHF TGTGCCAGCAGTCCATCGACAGGAAAAAATCAGCCCCAGCATTTT
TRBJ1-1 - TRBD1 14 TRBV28 CASQGAVVDTEAFF TGTGCCAGCCAGGGGGCCGTCGTAGACACTGAAGCTTTCTTT